In this sample, the clone carrying this T cell receptor beta chain turned up once. Its antigen is not identified. The data stem from a study of identical twins. Study-level findings and limits: Reduced insertions were recorded for abundant cord blood beta clonotypes, with no such pattern in memory repertoires. These conclusions were based on statistical analysis (cross-sectional, not following the same donors).

Unique molecular identifiers were present on cDNA, and template switching added a universal primer site. Via MiXCR, TCRdb re-called the 5' RACE reads, giving one row per CDR3 protein. Among roughly 690,000 distinct CDR3 sequences listed, 6.1% were seen once. The CDR3 contains 17 residues. The V gene lost 0 bases and the J gene lost 5 bases, with 17 bases spanning the gap. Per germline, CDR1 SGHVS and CDR2 FQNEAQ. The TCR originated in a young man in good health. The rearrangement links TRBV7-8 to TRBJ1-5, with D uncertain. The sample was naive T cells sorted from blood. The CDR3 sequence is CASSLADIFERDQPQHF. The CDR3 DNA is TGTGCCAGCAGCTTAGCGGATATTTTTGAGCGGGATCAGCCCCAGCATTTT. The full variable domain, in which reference TRBV7-8 and TRBJ1-5 provide the parts outside the CDR3, is GAGVSQSPRYKVAKRGQDVALRCDPISGHVSLFWYQQALGQGPEFLTYFQNEAQLDKSGLPSDRFFAERPEGSVSTLKIQRTQQEDSAVYLCASSLADIFERDQPQHFGDGTRLSIL.